Below are 3 T cell receptor beta chains sequenced from a single sample in a study of shared clonotypes between healthy human individuals. The data were produced by immunoSEQ multiplex PCR, yet TCRdb's version contains in-frame clones alone and is incomplete. The table includes hundreds of thousands of clones, roughly 70% detected once. Sequencing was done on a sample of memory CD4+ T cells sorted from blood. The subset was: CD45RA-negative fraction. Receptor source: a young woman in good health.

The CDR3 loop reads CASSPGTGLYF. CDR3 DNA sequence: TGTGCCAGCAGCCCCGGGACTGGACTGTACTTC. This chain connects TRBV5-4 to TRBJ2-7; D is perhaps TRBD2 (6 bases). Germline V gene lookup returns CDR1 SGHNT and CDR2 YYREEE (reference sequence). V lost 4 bases and J lost 12, with 14 bases in between. The length of the CDR3 is 11 residues. Filled out from reference TRBV5-4 and TRBJ2-7, the complete variable domain reads ETGVTQSPTHLIKTRGQQVTLRCSSQSGHNTVSWYQQALGQGPQFIFQYYREEENGRGNFPPRFSGLQFPNYSSELNVNALELDDSALYLCASSPGTGLYFGPGTRLTVT.

This clone appeared many times. V gene TRBV29-1 combines with J gene TRBJ1-1; 7 positions match TRBD1. The CDR3 loop spans 10 amino acids. The J segment lost 7 bases and the V segment lost 6 bases, leaving 2 bases of the junction unmatched. The germline CDR1 and CDR2 sequences are SQVTM and ANQGSEA. CDR3 residues: CSVRTGEAFF. CDR3 coding DNA: TGCAGCGTGCGGACAGGTGAAGCTTTCTTT.

In regard to this clone: This specimen includes other DNA sequences encoding the same CDR3. The chain is built from TRBV4-1 and TRBJ1-1; D gene uncertain. The CDR3 is 11 amino acids. V lost 4 bases and J 0 bases, leaving 0 bases between the germline ends. Germline V gene data show CDR1 as MGHRA and CDR2 as YSYEKL. CDR3 coding DNA: TGCGCCAGCAGCCTGAACACTGAAGCTTTCTTT. Its protein product is CASSLNTEAFF.